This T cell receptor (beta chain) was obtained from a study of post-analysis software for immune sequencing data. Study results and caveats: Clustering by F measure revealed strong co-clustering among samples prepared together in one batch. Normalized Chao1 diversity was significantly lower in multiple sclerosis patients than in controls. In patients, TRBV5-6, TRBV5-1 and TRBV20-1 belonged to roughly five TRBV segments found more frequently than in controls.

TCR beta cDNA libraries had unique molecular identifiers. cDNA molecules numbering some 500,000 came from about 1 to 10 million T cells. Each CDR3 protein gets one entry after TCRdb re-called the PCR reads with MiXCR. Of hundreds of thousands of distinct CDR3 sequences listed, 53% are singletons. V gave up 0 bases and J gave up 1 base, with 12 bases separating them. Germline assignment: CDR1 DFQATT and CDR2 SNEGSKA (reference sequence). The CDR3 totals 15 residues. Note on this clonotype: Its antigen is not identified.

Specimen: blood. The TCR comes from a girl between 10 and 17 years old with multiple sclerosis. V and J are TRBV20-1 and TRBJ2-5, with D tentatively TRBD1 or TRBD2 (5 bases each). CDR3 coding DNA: TGCAGTGCTAGAGACCCCTTCGGGGCCCAAGAGACCCAGTACTTC. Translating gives CSARDPFGAQETQYF.